These T cell receptor beta chains were read from a single sample in a study of healthy donors' naive CD4 and CD8 T cells. TCRdb ran MiXCR on the reads and lists one entry per CDR3 protein. The repertoire holds approximately 180,000 distinct CDR3 sequences, with 74% as singletons. Material: naive CD4+ and CD8+ T cells sorted from blood, pooled from several donors. All receptors come from a pool of human donors in good health; the sample pools cells from several healthy donors. Each CDR3 is given with its conserved first and last residue. The D gene is left open where the match is weak. Rows give clone size only sometimes, using once, few, many, or a class for an expanded clone.

TRBD2 | - | TRBJ2-1 | TRBV19 | TGTGCCAGTAGTATAGATGGTAGCGGGAGTTCATACAATGAGCAGTTCTTC | CASSIDGSGSSYNEQFF
- | - | TRBJ2-3 | TRBV4-3 | TGCGCCAGCAGCCAAGTAAAGCTGGATACGCAGTATTTT | CASSQVKLDTQYF
- | - | TRBJ1-5 | TRBV19 | TGTGCCAGTATCCAGCTTGGAGGGAATAGCAATCAGCCCCAGCATTTT | CASIQLGGNSNQPQHF
- | - | TRBJ1-1 | TRBV29-1 | TGCAGCGTTTCAGAGTTTAACACTGAAGCTTTCTTT | CSVSEFNTEAFF
TRBD1 | - | TRBJ1-1 | TRBV2 | TGTGCCAGCCAACTCAGGGGGATGAACACTGAAGCTTTCTTT | CASQLRGMNTEAFF
- | - | TRBJ1-2 | TRBV18 | TGTGCCAGCTCACCGGTCACCGGGACGGGAGCTACTAACTATGGCTACACCTTC | CASSPVTGTGATNYGYTF
- | once | TRBJ2-1 | TRBV6-6 | TGTGCCAGCAGTTACTCGACGAAAGGGCCAAATGAGCAGTTCTTC | CASSYSTKGPNEQFF
- | - | TRBJ1-1 | TRBV19 | TGTGCCAGTAGTATGTACCAGCGGGCTGAAGCTTTCTTT | CASSMYQRAEAFF
- | - | TRBJ2-1 | TRBV10-3 | TGTGCCATCGGTGGGACGTCGGATGAGCAGTTCTTC | CAIGGTSDEQFF
- | - | TRBJ1-2 | TRBV29-1 | TGCAGCGCCCTGACAGATTCCCTGGAGGGCTACACCTTC | CSALTDSLEGYTF
TRBD1 | - | TRBJ2-2 | TRBV5-4 | TGTGCCAGCAGTAGAACAGGGGACGGGGAGCTGTTTTTT | CASSRTGDGELFF
- | once | TRBJ2-1 | TRBV29-1 | TGCAGCGTCCTTGTTGGTGGGCGGAGAGTCTTACAGTTCTTC | CSVLVGGRRVLQFF
TRBD2 | few | TRBJ2-2 | TRBV5-6 | TGTGCCAGCAGTATCGCGACTAGCTGGGTGACCGGGGAGCTGTTTTTT | CASSIATSWVTGELFF
- | - | TRBJ2-7 | TRBV7-2 | TGTGCCAGCAGCTTAGGGTGGGACCCAGCCGAGCAGTACTTC | CASSLGWDPAEQYF
TRBD1 | - | TRBJ1-1 | TRBV20-1 | TGCAGTGCCCCGAAGGGCAGGGGGCGCTTGGACACTGAAGCTTTCTTT | CSAPKGRGRLDTEAFF
- | - | TRBJ1-5 | TRBV19 | TGTGCCAGTAGTTACGGAAGTCAGCCCCAGCATTTT | CASSYGSQPQHF
- | - | TRBJ2-2 | TRBV29-1 | TGCAGCGTTGGGTGGAACACCGGGGAGCTGTTTTTT | CSVGWNTGELFF
- | - | TRBJ1-2 | TRBV27 | TGTGCCAGCAGGCCAGAACCCTCCGGGTCCTATGGCTACACCTTC | CASRPEPSGSYGYTF
- | - | TRBJ1-5 | TRBV29-1 | TGCAGCGTTGAACAGGACAATCAGCCCCAGCATTTT | CSVEQDNQPQHF
- | few | TRBJ2-7 | TRBV5-1 | TGCGCCAGCAGCTTGGCGGGGAAGGTCGACGAGCAGTACTTC | CASSLAGKVDEQYF
- | - | TRBJ1-1 | TRBV12-5 | TGTGCTAGTGGTTTGGTTAAATTCGGGGTAACCCGGAACACTGAAGCTTTCTTT | CASGLVKFGVTRNTEAFF
TRBD1 | - | TRBJ2-2 | TRBV15 | TGTGCCACCAGCACCAGACAGGGCGGCGGGGAGCTGTTTTTT | CATSTRQGGGELFF
TRBD1 | - | TRBJ1-6 | TRBV5-1 | TGCGCCAGCAGCTTGACGGGACAGAATTATAATTCACCCCTCCACTTT | CASSLTGQNYNSPLHF
TRBD1 | - | TRBJ2-7 | TRBV6-6 | TGTGCCAGCAGTAAACTAACTTTGGACAGGATCCTTTCCTTC | CASSKLTLDRILSF
- | - | TRBJ1-2 | TRBV6-5 | TGTGCCAGCAGTACTTTCGAGGACTCTGGAACCGGTGGCTACACCTTC | CASSTFEDSGTGGYTF
- | few | TRBJ2-1 | TRBV12-3/TRBV12-4 | TGTGCCAGCAGTCCGCAGGGTTACAATGAGCAGTTCTTC | CASSPQGYNEQFF
- | - | TRBJ2-3 | TRBV15 | TGTGCCACCAGCAGAGATCGTGGGGAAGGCACAGATACGCAGTATTTT | CATSRDRGEGTDTQYF
TRBD1 | - | TRBJ2-1 | TRBV4-3 | TGCGCCAGCAGCCACGCGGGACAGGGATCCTACAATGAGCAGTTCTTC | CASSHAGQGSYNEQFF
- | - | TRBJ2-1 | TRBV7-2 | TGTGCCAGCAGCTTATTAAGGGACAATGAGCAGTTCTTC | CASSLLRDNEQFF
- | - | TRBJ2-1 | TRBV29-1 | TGCAGCGTTCCCGGGGTAAACGAGTACAATGAGCAGTTCTTC | CSVPGVNEYNEQFF
- | - | TRBJ2-3 | TRBV28 | TGTGCCAGCAGTCCCTTAGACGAGGGCCATACGCAGTATTTT | CASSPLDEGHTQYF
- | once | TRBJ1-1 | TRBV29-1 | TGCAGCGTTGTGAAGTTGAACACTGAAGCTTTCTTT | CSVVKLNTEAFF
- | - | TRBJ2-4 | TRBV29-1 | TGCAGCGTTGCCCCTAGACTAGCCAAAAACATTCAGTACTTC | CSVAPRLAKNIQYF
- | - | TRBJ2-7 | TRBV6-1 | TGTGCCAGCAGTCCCATGGTGGGGCAGAGCTACGAGCAGTACTTC | CASSPMVGQSYEQYF
- | - | TRBJ2-2 | TRBV5-6 | TGTGCCAGCAGCCCGGATCTAAGCGCTCGGGGCACCGGGGAGCTGTTTTTT | CASSPDLSARGTGELFF
- | - | TRBJ1-1 | TRBV30 | TGTGCCTGGAGTGCCTCAAACACTGAAGCTTTCTTT | CAWSASNTEAFF
- | - | TRBJ1-2 | TRBV5-4 | TGCGCCAGCAGCTTGGCTCTTCCCGCGATCTATGGCTACACCTTC | CASSLALPAIYGYTF
TRBD1 | - | TRBJ2-6 | TRBV29-1 | TGCAGCGTTACCGGGACAGATCCCTCTGGGGCCAACGTCCTGACTTTC | CSVTGTDPSGANVLTF
TRBD1 | - | TRBJ1-4 | TRBV19 | TGTGCCAGTAAACGCGGGGGCCTGACAGGGTTTGTTGCTACAACTAATGAAAAACTGTTTTTT | CASKRGGLTGFVATTNEKLFF
- | - | TRBJ1-5 | TRBV13 | TGTGCCAGCAGCCCACAGAGCAATCAGCCCCAGCATTTT | CASSPQSNQPQHF
- | - | TRBJ1-2 | TRBV27 | TGTGCCAGCAGTCAAAGAGGATATGGCTACACCTTC | CASSQRGYGYTF
- | - | TRBJ2-5 | TRBV29-1 | TGCAGCGTTGAAGGGGCGAGGGAATACCAAGAGACCCAGTACTTC | CSVEGAREYQETQYF
- | once | TRBJ2-7 | TRBV4-2 | TGTGCCAGCAGCCAAGGGTTGGAGGGCGAGCAGTACTTC | CASSQGLEGEQYF
- | - | TRBJ2-7 | TRBV10-3 | TGTGCCATCAGTGATGTGAGGGAATCCGAGCAGTACTTC | CAISDVRESEQYF
- | - | TRBJ1-3 | TRBV13 | TGTGCCAGCAGCTTGCAGGGGCACTCTGGAAACACCATATATTTT | CASSLQGHSGNTIYF
TRBD1 | - | TRBJ1-1 | TRBV6-5 | TGTGCCAGCAGCCTACTGGGGACAGGGGAGCTTACTGAAGCTTTCTTT | CASSLLGTGELTEAFF
- | - | TRBJ2-7 | TRBV30 | TGTGCCTGGAACCTCGGCGACCCGAGGGAGCAGTACTTC | CAWNLGDPREQYF
TRBD1 | - | TRBJ2-1 | TRBV2 | TGTGCCAGCAGTGAAAGGGACAGGGGTGGGTACAATGAGCAGTTCTTC | CASSERDRGGYNEQFF
TRBD2 | - | TRBJ2-1 | TRBV19 | TGTGCCAGTAGTATAAGCAGCGGGAGCTCCTACAATGAGCAGTTCTTC | CASSISSGSSYNEQFF
- | few | TRBJ1-5 | TRBV11-3 | TGTGCCAGCAGCCTATCAGGTGATCAGCCCCAGCATTTT | CASSLSGDQPQHF
TRBD1 | - | TRBJ2-3 | TRBV18 | TGTGCCAGCTCACCGATAACTCCGGGACAGGGAATAGATACGCAGTATTTT | CASSPITPGQGIDTQYF
- | once | TRBJ1-5 | TRBV2 | TGTGCCAGCAGTGACAGCCATAGCAATCAGCCCCAGCATTTT | CASSDSHSNQPQHF
TRBD2 | - | TRBJ2-7 | TRBV6-5 | TGTGCCAGCAGTTACTCGGCTAGCGGCTCCTACGAGCAGTACTTC | CASSYSASGSYEQYF
TRBD2 | once | TRBJ2-7 | TRBV19 | TGTGCCAGTAGTAGTGTCGCGGGGGGACTCTACGAGCAGTACTTC | CASSSVAGGLYEQYF
TRBD2 | - | TRBJ2-1 | TRBV5-1 | TGCGCCAGCAGCTTGGAGACTAGCAGTTACAATGAGCAGTTCTTC | CASSLETSSYNEQFF
- | - | TRBJ2-1 | TRBV27 | TGTGCCAGCAGTTTATCGGAGGGGACTGTCTACAATGAGCAGTTCTTC | CASSLSEGTVYNEQFF
TRBD1 | - | TRBJ2-3 | TRBV29-1 | TGCAGCGTTGGGCAGGGGGCAGATACGCAGTATTTT | CSVGQGADTQYF
TRBD1 | - | TRBJ1-2 | TRBV29-1 | TGCAGCGTTGAGGAAACCGGGACAGAATATGGCTACACCTTC | CSVEETGTEYGYTF